The following is a TCR beta chain sequence with its context. This receptor's antigen is unknown. The reads were generated on a NextSeq 550. The Human TCR Profiling Kit (MiLaboratory) was used to prepare UMI-labeled 5' RACE TRB cDNA libraries. cDNA synthesis used the entire amount of extracted RNA, and PCR amplification then used the entire amount of cDNA produced. The libraries were made side by side, with each library going through the same number of PCR cycles. Turning to the authors' computational methods: About 54,000 +/- 9,700 unique UMI-labeled TRB cDNA molecules per library were extracted with MIGEC and MiXCR, with at least two reads per UMI required. On average, about 40,000 +/- 10,000 functional in-frame TRB CDR3 nucleotide clonotypes lacking stop codons were found per library. After downsampling to 5000 UMI-labeled TRB molecules per sample, diversity metrics such as normalized Shannon-Wiener and Chao1 were calculated in VDJtools. For the central five CDR3 residues, VDJtools calculated physicochemical properties weighted by clonotype size, namely interaction energy, strength, volume and Kidera factor 4. Each CDR3 protein sequence appears as one entry after TCRdb reprocessed the reads, and no DNA is included. TCRdb's processing, not the authors', yielded these V and J calls. Per the sample table, the count is 70,000 to 95,000 distinct CDR3 sequences. Around 1.6% of the sample goes to the ten largest clones.

Per the germline V gene, SGHVS is the CDR1 and FQNEAQ is the CDR2. CDR3 length: 18 amino acids, cysteine to phenylalanine. DNA is not recorded here. The data were taken from a study of CXCR3-negative and CXCR3-positive naive CD8 T cells (dated by TCRdb to between 2019 and 2020). Notes on the research overall: Some 130 million TRB reads were obtained in total, roughly 1.5 +/- 0.3 million reads per library. The diversity and physicochemical repertoire analyses included eleven to twelve donors pooled from two independent experiments. TRBV-TRBJ cluster analysis included naive subsets from about five donors and memory cells from 3 donors.

Each CD8+ T cell subset was flow-sorted in triplicate, with over 250,000 cells per subset placed directly into RLT lysis buffer. To keep memory contaminants out, a stringent definition of naive CD8+ T cells was applied: CD45RO-CCR7+CD27+CD95-. Peripheral blood mononuclear cells were isolated from buffy coats by standard density gradient centrifugation. A FACSAria III was used to flow-sort naive CD8+ T cells into CXCR3-negative and CXCR3-positive populations. Total RNA was extracted from sorted cells with an RNeasy Mini Kit. Points the paper makes about the study in general: TRBV-TRBJ usage was similar between naive CXCR3-negative and CXCR3-positive cells from the same donor, while memory cells showed distinct patterns. Both naive subsets had comparably high repertoire diversity, while memory CD8+ T cells had much lower repertoire diversity. Because surface CD5, which is linked to self-reactivity in mice, was comparable between the naive subsets, TCR interaction strength was also inferred from the physicochemical properties of TRB CDR3s. Compared with CXCR3-negative naive cells, CXCR3-positive naive cells had TRB CDR3s with higher hydrophobicity (lower Kidera factor 4), lower energy, and higher strength and volume indices. Freshly isolated PBMCs were used for most assays because CXCR3 expression partially decreased after cryopreservation.

This TCR was recovered from a human donor in good health. Some clones in this sample may be carry-over from other donors' samples. The specimen was naive CXCR3- CD8+ T cells from blood. The sample's cell subset or site label is to be understood as: CD45RO-CCR7+CD27+CD95- naive CD8+ T cells lacking CXCR3 (TNR3-). This chain is built from TRBV7-8 and TRBJ2-4; no DNA is available, so the TRBD2 call from TCRdb remains unchecked. For the CDR3, the sequence is CASSFPANTRGRGNIQYF.